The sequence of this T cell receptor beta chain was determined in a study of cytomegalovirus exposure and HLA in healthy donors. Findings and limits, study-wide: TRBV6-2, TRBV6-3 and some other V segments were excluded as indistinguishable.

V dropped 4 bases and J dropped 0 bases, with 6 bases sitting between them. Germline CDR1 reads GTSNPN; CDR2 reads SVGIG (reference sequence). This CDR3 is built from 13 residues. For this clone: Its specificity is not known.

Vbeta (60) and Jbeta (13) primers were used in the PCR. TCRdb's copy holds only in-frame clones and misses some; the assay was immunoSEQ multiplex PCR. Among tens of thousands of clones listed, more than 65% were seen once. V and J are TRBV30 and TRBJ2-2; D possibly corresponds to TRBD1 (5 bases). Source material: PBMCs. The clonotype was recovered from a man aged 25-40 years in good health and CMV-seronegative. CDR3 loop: CAWNRPNTGELFF. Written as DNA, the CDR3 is TGTGCCTGGAACAGGCCGAACACCGGGGAGCTGTTTTTT. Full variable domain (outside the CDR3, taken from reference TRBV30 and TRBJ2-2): SQTIHQWPATLVQPVGSPLSLECTVEGTSNPNLYWYRQAAGRGLQLLFYSVGIGQISSEVPQNLSASRPQDRQFILSSKKLLLSDSGFYLCAWNRPNTGELFFGEGSRLTVL.